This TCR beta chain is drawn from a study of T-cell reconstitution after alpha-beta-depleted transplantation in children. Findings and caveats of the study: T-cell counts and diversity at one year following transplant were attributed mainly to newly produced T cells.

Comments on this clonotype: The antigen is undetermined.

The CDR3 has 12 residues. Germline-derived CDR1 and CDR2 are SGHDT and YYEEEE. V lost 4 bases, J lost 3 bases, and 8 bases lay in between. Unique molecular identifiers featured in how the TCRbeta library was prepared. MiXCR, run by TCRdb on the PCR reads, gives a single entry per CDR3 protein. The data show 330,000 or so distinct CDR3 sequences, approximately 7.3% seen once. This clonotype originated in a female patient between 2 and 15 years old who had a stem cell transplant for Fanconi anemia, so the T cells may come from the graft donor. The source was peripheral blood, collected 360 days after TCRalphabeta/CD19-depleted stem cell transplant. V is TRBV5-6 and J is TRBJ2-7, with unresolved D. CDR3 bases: TGTGCCAGCAGCCTGGCGAACTACGAGCAGTACTTC. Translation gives CASSLANYEQYF.